The 25 T cell receptor beta chains in this list originate from one sample, sequenced in a study of cytomegalovirus exposure and HLA in healthy donors. The PCR had 60 Vbeta and 13 Jbeta primers. This table comes from immunoSEQ multiplex PCR, and its TCRdb copy is limited to in-frame clones, with some not included. The sample contains tens of thousands of clones, 74% of which appear only once. Material: PBMCs. Every receptor here comes from a woman aged 45-65 years in good health and CMV-seropositive.

The chain recombines TRBV28 with TRBJ2-1; D perhaps matches TRBD2 (5 bases). This CDR3 region has 12 residues. The V gene's germline CDR1 is MDHEN and CDR2 SYDVKM. Trimming left V 6 bases short and J 9 bases short, with 12 bases between. CDR3 nucleotides: TGTGCCAGCAGCGGCGGGCCGGGTGAGCAGTTCTTC. Translating gives CASSGGPGEQFF. Full variable domain (remainder filled in from reference TRBV28 and TRBJ2-1): DVKVTQSSRYLVKRTGEKVFLECVQDMDHENMFWYRQDPGLGLRLIYFSYDVKMKEKGDIPEGYSVSREKKERFSLILESASTNQTSMYLCASSGGPGEQFFGPGTRLTVL.

The genes are TRBV2 and TRBJ1-5, with 7 nucleotides matching TRBD1. CDR3 size: 13 residues. Germline CDR1 reads SNHLY; CDR2 reads FYNNEI. V lost 6 bases, J lost 12 bases, and 11 bases stayed unmatched. CDR3 nucleotides: TGTGCCAGCAGCCTCACCCTCCGGGACAGCCAGCATTTT. Amino acids: CASSLTLRDSQHF.

The J gene is TRBJ2-1, the V gene TRBV29-1; a possible D gene is TRBD2 (5 bases). Germline V gives CDR1 SQVTM, CDR2 ANQGSEA. The V and J ends lost 3 bases and 5 bases respectively, with 14 bases between them. This CDR3 region has 14 residues. CDR3 sequence (DNA): TGCAGCGTTGAGAGACTACAGACGGACAATGAGCAGTTCTTC. This codes for CSVERLQTDNEQFF.

The chain recombines TRBV28 with TRBJ1-3, with unresolved D. Trimming stripped 2 bases from V and 0 bases from J, with 5 bases between. Germline V gene data show CDR1 as MDHEN and CDR2 as SYDVKM. This CDR3 is 14 amino acids long. CDR3 amino acids: CASSLRDSGNTIYF. CDR3 in DNA: TGTGCCAGCAGTTTACGGGACTCTGGAAACACCATATATTTT.

The chain uses TRBV9 and TRBJ1-2, with TRBD1 matching 11 bases. The CDR3 is 15 amino acids. CDR1 is SGDLS and CDR2 is YYNGEE in the germline V gene. After removal of 0 bases from V and 3 bases from J, the junction contained 1 base not matched to a gene. CDR3 sequence: CASSVGDRGDYGYTF. CDR3 nucleotides: TGTGCCAGCAGCGTAGGGGACAGGGGGGACTATGGCTACACCTTC.

In this sample, this clone turned up a few times. V usage is TRBV19 and J usage is TRBJ1-2; D is undetermined. Germline V gene lookup returns CDR1 LNHDA and CDR2 SQIVND (reference sequence). Trimming removed 6 bases at V and 7 bases at J, with 15 bases between. The CDR3 runs to 13 residues. The CDR3 DNA follows: TGTGCCAGTAGCAACGCCGTGACTGGTGGCTACACCTTC. Amino acid sequence: CASSNAVTGGYTF.

The chain couples TRBV29-1 to TRBJ2-5; D call uncertain. The end of the DNA is better explained by TRBJ2-7, so the J call may be wrong. CDR1 is SQVTM, CDR2 ANQGSEA, per germline. The CDR3 covers 11 residues. The CDR3: CSVASGYEQYF. CDR3 coding DNA: TGCAGCGTTGCGTCAGGCTACGAGCAGTACTTC.

The genes are TRBV14 and TRBJ2-3; 9 nucleotides agree with TRBD2. Germline values: CDR1 SGHDN, CDR2 FVKESK. CDR3 length equals 18 residues. The trim removed 0 bases at V and 4 bases at J, leaving 11 bases unmatched. CDR3 in DNA: TGTGCCAGCAGCCAAGAGGGTGCGCTAGCGGGAAGGTCAGATACGCAGTATTTT. Its translation: CASSQEGALAGRSDTQYF.

The V gene is TRBV4-1, the J gene TRBJ2-7; maybe TRBD1 (6 bases). This CDR3 region has 17 residues. Trimming stripped 3 bases from V and 1 base from J, with 19 bases between. The germline V gene encodes CDR1 MGHRA and CDR2 YSYEKL. CDR3 loop: CASSHKPHRAQSYEQYF. The CDR3 DNA sequence: TGCGCCAGCAGCCATAAGCCCCACAGGGCTCAGTCCTACGAGCAGTACTTC.

The rearrangement links TRBV2 to TRBJ2-7, with 8 nucleotides matching TRBD2. The germline CDR1 and CDR2 sequences are SNHLY and FYNNEI. Germline trimming cut 0 bases from V and 2 bases from J; bases unmatched to any gene: 6. The CDR3 sequence is 16 residues long. CDR3 sequence (DNA): TGTGCCAGCAGTGAAGCGCCGGGCGGGAGGACCTACGAGCAGTACTTC. Translation: CASSEAPGGRTYEQYF.

The chain joins TRBV7-8 to TRBJ2-5; 10 bases line up with TRBD2. V gave up 5 bases and J gave up 3 bases; unmatched junction bases: 3. The CDR3 has 14 residues. Per germline, CDR1 SGHVS and CDR2 FQNEAQ. Here the CDR3 DNA reads TGTGCCAGCAGCACGGGACTAGCGAAAGAGACCCAGTACTTC. Residues: CASSTGLAKETQYF.

This rearrangement joins TRBV7-3 to TRBJ2-2; weak D call: TRBD2 (5 bases). The CDR3 runs to 14 residues. The germline V gene has CDR1 SGHTA and CDR2 FQGTGA. Trimming removed 4 bases at V and 0 bases at J, with 6 bases between. The CDR3 reads CASSSSPNTGELFF. In DNA form, the CDR3 reads TGTGCCAGCAGCTCTAGCCCGAACACCGGGGAGCTGTTTTTT.

The CDR3 nucleotides read TGTGCCACCGCGACTAGCGGTACCATCACAGATACGCAGTATTTT. Its protein is CATATSGTITDTQYF. V is TRBV27 and J is TRBJ2-3; 9 nucleotides line up with TRBD2. The CDR3 runs to 15 residues. The germline V gene has CDR1 MNHEY and CDR2 SMNVEV (reference sequence). With 10 bases clipped from V and 2 bases from J, the junction kept 10 bases outside the gene matches.

The chain joins TRBV5-4 to TRBJ2-2; D might be TRBD2 (6 bases). Germline V CDR1 and CDR2: SGHNT, YYREEE (reference sequence). V was pared by 4 bases and J by 4 bases, with 14 bases between. This CDR3 has 15 amino acids. The CDR3, as DNA: TGTGCCAGCAGCCCCCGAAGCGGGCGCACCGGGGAGCTGTTTTTT. As protein: CASSPRSGRTGELFF.

V is TRBV6-4 and J is TRBJ2-1, with D perhaps matching TRBD1 (5 bases). The V gene's germline CDR1 is MRHNA and CDR2 SNTAGT. The germline V and J ends were trimmed by 5 bases and 0 bases, with 14 bases remaining between them. This CDR3 has 16 amino acids. Here the CDR3 DNA reads TGTGCCAGCAGTCCTTTGGGGCGGACCTCCTACAATGAGCAGTTCTTC. This gives the protein CASSPLGRTSYNEQFF.

The rearrangement joins TRBV5-4 to TRBJ2-1; TRBD1 matches 9 bases. CDR1 is SGHNT and CDR2 is YYREEE in the germline V gene (reference sequence). V lost 3 bases to trimming and J lost 7 bases; unmatched junction nucleotides: 11. This CDR3 comprises 16 residues. DNA for the CDR3: TGTGCCAGCAGCTCTCCCGGGACAGGGACTGTGAATGAGCAGTTCTTC. This codes for CASSSPGTGTVNEQFF.

This rearrangement joins TRBV28 to TRBJ2-7, with D perhaps TRBD2 (5 bases). Trimming took 4 bases from V and 0 from J, leaving 13 bases between them. The CDR3 is 15 amino acids. Looked up from germline, CDR1 is MDHEN and CDR2 is SYDVKM. The CDR3 region has the DNA TGTGCCAGCAGTTCTCGGTTAGGGAGCTCCTACGAGCAGTACTTC. This gives the protein CASSSRLGSSYEQYF.

The rearrangement links TRBV25-1 to TRBJ2-7, with D unresolved. Per germline, CDR1 MGHDK and CDR2 SYGVNS. V lost 1 base and J lost 0, with 10 bases in between. The CDR3 totals 15 residues. The CDR3 sequence: CASSESAGSSYEQYF. For the CDR3, the DNA is TGTGCCAGCAGTGAATCGGCAGGAAGCTCCTACGAGCAGTACTTC.

This chain connects TRBV4-1 to TRBJ2-2, with D unclear. CDR1 is MGHRA, CDR2 YSYEKL, per germline. CDR3 length equals 14 residues. V was trimmed by 4 bases and J by 8 bases, leaving 14 bases between them. In DNA, the CDR3 is TGCGCCAGCAGCCGAGATGTCTCCCTAGGGGAGCTGTTTTTT. Its protein product is CASSRDVSLGELFF.

CDR3 DNA: TGTGCCAGAAGCTTAGCGCAGACCGGGGGTCCAAACAATGAGCAGTTCTTC. This codes for CARSLAQTGGPNNEQFF. The chain joins TRBV7-5 to TRBJ2-1; the table calls TRBD2, which could not be checked here. TRBV7-5 is designated a pseudogene. The CDR3 has 17 amino acids.

The chain uses TRBV10-3 and TRBJ2-3; TRBD1 aligns across 7 bases. V gave up 4 bases and J gave up 3 bases; unmatched junction bases: 16. The length of the CDR3 is 18 residues. CDR1 ENHRY and CDR2 SYGVKD come from the germline V gene. CDR3 in amino acids: CAISAPSHPGQVTDTQYF. CDR3 coding DNA: TGTGCCATCAGTGCCCCCTCTCACCCTGGACAGGTAACAGATACGCAGTATTTT.

The chain has TRBV5-3 and TRBJ2-1, with 7 nucleotides matching TRBD2. TRBV5-3 is identified as an open reading frame with a role that is uncertain. The CDR3 has 15 residues. The J segment lost 6 bases and the V segment lost 4 bases, leaving 10 bases of the junction unmatched. The CDR3 region is CARSVSGYAGNEQFF. The CDR3 bases are TGTGCCAGAAGCGTTAGCGGGTATGCCGGCAATGAGCAGTTCTTC.

The chain couples TRBV30 to TRBJ1-2; 10 nucleotides agree with TRBD1. This CDR3 comprises 15 residues. The V segment lost 0 bases and the J segment 0 bases; nucleotides outside the gene matches: 1. Germline V gives CDR1 GTSNPN, CDR2 SVGIG (reference sequence). The CDR3 bases are TGTGCCTGGAGTGTCGACAGGGGGCCTAACTATGGCTACACCTTC. Protein sequence: CAWSVDRGPNYGYTF.

V and J are TRBV5-6 and TRBJ1-2; tentative D call: TRBD1 (5 bases). CDR3 length: 17 amino acids. CDR1 SGHDT and CDR2 YYEEEE come from the germline V gene. V lost 2 bases, J lost 4 bases, and 21 bases lay in between. CDR3 sequence: CASSFRSILRVTYGYTF. The CDR3 coding sequence is TGTGCCAGCAGCTTTAGGTCGATTCTCAGGGTTACCTATGGCTACACCTTC.

The genes are TRBV30 and TRBJ2-7, with D unresolved. The CDR3 covers 11 residues. CDR1 and CDR2 from the germline V gene are GTSNPN and SVGIG (reference sequence). The chain's CDR3 is CAYSFRYEQYF. CDR3 nucleotides: TGTGCTTACTCATTCCGCTACGAGCAGTACTTC.